Given below is one T cell receptor (beta chain) in context. Its matching antigen is unknown. These data are taken from a study of T cell repertoires in cytomegalovirus infection. Study details: Signatures in public TCR beta sequences pointed to both CMV infection and matching HLA type. Findings and caveats of the study: Summed public TCR beta family frequency identified CMV carriers bearing the relevant HLA. HLA-C-restricted CMV-specific TCR beta clonotypes prevailed in the ex vivo response.

The CDR3 has 14 amino acids. V was cut by 2 bases and J by 5 bases, with 12 bases left in between. Germline CDR1 SGHTA, CDR2 FQGTGA. Using its own MiXCR run on the reads, TCRdb lists one record per CDR3 protein. Here the sample spans 200,000 to 300,000 distinct CDR3 sequences, around 15% being singletons. The sequencing sample was made of PBMCs. This TCR was sampled from a human donor in good health (CMV status not recorded). Some clones in this sample may be carry-over from other donors' samples. The V gene is TRBV7-3, the J gene TRBJ2-5, with D perhaps matching TRBD2 (5 bases). CDR3 region: CASSLSAGMETQYF. Here the CDR3 DNA reads TGTGCCAGCAGCTTATCTGCCGGGATGGAGACCCAGTACTTC.